Below, 23 T cell receptor beta chains from the same sample are listed, as sequenced in a study of blood T cells in healthy people across ages. Primed by a sample-barcoded 5' primer and a J-beta primer mix, a second PCR proceeded for roughly 6 to 12 cycles. A single record per CDR3 protein comes from TCRdb applying MiXCR to the 5' RACE reads. The sample includes some 940,000 distinct CDR3 sequences, almost 30% of them seen just once. The data were also submitted as part of a second study, on T cells of mothers and their children.

The sequenced sample consisted of blood. The receptors shown here come from a woman in her 40s in good health.

The chain employs TRBV7-8 and TRBJ2-4; D gene ambiguous. This CDR3 comprises 17 residues. Trimming shortened V by 1 base and J by 0 bases, and 13 bases separated the two germline ends. Germline CDR1 is SGHVS and CDR2 is FQNEAQ. The CDR3: CASSLGRELGAKNIQYF. The CDR3 nucleotides are TGTGCCAGCAGCTTAGGTCGAGAGCTAGGAGCCAAAAACATTCAGTACTTC.

The chain joins TRBV2 to TRBJ2-3, with D possibly being TRBD1 (5 bases). V lost 8 bases and J 1 base, leaving 10 bases between the germline ends. The CDR3 has 13 amino acids. CDR1 and CDR2 from the germline V gene are SNHLY and FYNNEI. The CDR3 region is CASDRIRTDTQYF. The DNA of the CDR3 is TGTGCCAGCGACAGAATCCGCACAGATACGCAGTATTTT.

The V call is TRBV20-1, the J call TRBJ2-7; D remains unclear. The CDR3 has 14 residues. V was trimmed by 0 bases and J by 2 bases, leaving 11 bases between them. In germline, CDR1 is DFQATT, CDR2 SNEGSKA (reference sequence). CDR3 sequence: CSARDMAAAYEQYF. CDR3 DNA sequence: TGCAGTGCTAGAGATATGGCGGCCGCCTACGAGCAGTACTTC.

This clonotype was recorded a few times. V is TRBV2 and J is TRBJ2-1; 9 nucleotides line up with TRBD2. The CDR3 has 15 residues. V lost 1 base to trimming and J lost 10 bases; unmatched junction nucleotides: 8. Germline CDR1 SNHLY, CDR2 FYNNEI. CDR3 DNA sequence: TGTGCCAGCAGTGAAGGGTCTAGCGGGGTTGAAGAGCAGTTCTTC. Translation gives CASSEGSSGVEEQFF.

This clonotype appeared a few times. The rearrangement uses TRBV5-1 and TRBJ1-6; D gene unclear. The germline gives CDR1 SGHRS, CDR2 YFSETQ. The CDR3 contains 14 residues. V dropped 0 bases and J dropped 3 bases, with 4 bases sitting between them. CDR3 sequence: CASSLVGYNSPLHF. The CDR3 DNA reads as TGCGCCAGCAGCTTGGTTGGCTATAATTCACCCCTCCACTTT.

V gene TRBV20-1 combines with J gene TRBJ2-5; D might be TRBD1 (5 bases). CDR1 and CDR2 (germline): DFQATT, SNEGSKA (reference sequence). The CDR3 covers 14 residues. V was trimmed by 0 bases and J by 9 bases, leaving 17 bases between them. CDR3 sequence (DNA): TGCAGTGCTAGAGATATGACCAATTCACAGGCCCAGTACTTC. Protein sequence: CSARDMTNSQAQYF.

This clonotype was observed many times. This chain uses TRBV20-1 with TRBJ2-1, with D maybe TRBD2 (5 bases). The CDR3 sequence is 13 residues long. Trimming removed 0 bases from V and 4 bases from J, with 7 bases in between. Germline V gene sequence: CDR1 DFQATT, CDR2 SNEGSKA (reference sequence). In nucleotides, the CDR3 is TGCAGTGCTAGAGATGGAGGATACAATGAGCAGTTCTTC. Translated, it gives CSARDGGYNEQFF.

V usage is TRBV2 and J usage is TRBJ1-1; D is ambiguous. The CDR3 sequence is 15 residues long. The germline CDR1 and CDR2 sequences are SNHLY and FYNNEI. V was clipped by 1 base and J by 4 bases, with 13 bases between them. CDR3 amino acids: CASSEEAPQGTEAFF. CDR3 bases: TGTGCCAGCAGTGAAGAGGCCCCCCAAGGCACTGAAGCTTTCTTT.

The chain combines TRBV5-1 with TRBJ2-5; TRBD2 agrees at 10 bases. Germline lookup yields CDR1 SGHRS and CDR2 YFSETQ. This CDR3 spans 17 amino acids. V shed 3 bases, J shed 1 base, and the junction held 9 bases outside the gene matches. CDR3 bases: TGCGCCAGCAGCTCCAACTTAGCGGGGGGCCTCCAAGAGACCCAGTACTTC. Translated: CASSSNLAGGLQETQYF.

As for this clonotype: An end of the junction does not agree with germline; a read error may underlie this. The chain recombines TRBV7-2 with TRBJ1-1; perhaps TRBD1 as D (5 bases). The CDR3 consists of 14 residues. From germline, CDR1 is SGHTA and CDR2 FQGNSA. DNA for the CDR3: TGTGCCAGCAGCCTATCCGGGACTAACACTGAAGTTTTCTTT. Amino acids: CASSLSGTNTEVFF.

A few counts support this clonotype. The rearrangement uses TRBV12-3 or TRBV12-4 and TRBJ2-2, with D possibly called TRBD1 or TRBD2 (6 bases each). Trimming left V 2 bases short and J 4 bases short, with 11 bases between. CDR3 length: 15 residues. CDR3 sequence: CASSLWGAGTGELFF. In DNA, the CDR3 is TGTGCCAGCAGTTTATGGGGGGCGGGCACCGGGGAGCTGTTTTTT.

This chain joins TRBV5-1 and TRBJ2-1; TRBD1 or TRBD2 may be the D gene (5 bases each). CDR1 and CDR2 (germline): SGHRS, YFSETQ. Trimming removed 4 bases at V and 8 bases at J, with 25 bases between. The CDR3 consists of 17 residues. CDR3 DNA sequence: TGCGCCAGCAGCCAGGACTTTCCGGGACCCGTTGGGCATGAGCAGTTCTTC. As protein: CASSQDFPGPVGHEQFF.

The gene calls are TRBV5-1 and TRBJ2-7; possibly TRBD2 for D (6 bases). The CDR3 has 14 residues. V dropped 3 bases and J dropped 3 bases, with 13 bases sitting between them. In germline, CDR1 is SGHRS, CDR2 YFSETQ. The CDR3 region is CASSWGGPYYEQYF. DNA of the CDR3: TGCGCCAGCAGCTGGGGAGGTCCTTACTACGAGCAGTACTTC.

V is TRBV6-5 and J is TRBJ1-1; D may be TRBD1 (6 bases). Trimming pared 6 bases from V and 5 bases from J, leaving 10 bases between. This CDR3 is built from 12 residues. Germline CDR1 reads MNHEY; CDR2 reads SVGAGI. CDR3 coding DNA: TGTGCCAGCAGACAGGGAAAAACTGAAGCTTTCTTT. It translates to CASRQGKTEAFF.

This clonotype was detected many times. One junction end does not reproduce the germline sequence, and a read error may be involved. The chain employs TRBV7-2 and TRBJ2-2, with D maybe TRBD2 (5 bases). The CDR3 is 12 amino acids. Germline assignment: CDR1 SGHTA and CDR2 FQGNSA. The CDR3 here is CASSLEGGELFF. CDR3 DNA sequence: TGTGCCAGCAGTTTAGAGGGCGGGGAGCTGTTTTTT.

This clonotype appeared many times. The chain links TRBV7-6 to TRBJ1-2; 7 nucleotides align to TRBD1. The germline V gene has CDR1 SGHVS and CDR2 FNYEAQ. CDR3 size: 13 residues. V trimming: 5 bases; J trimming: 3 bases; junction bases outside the gene matches: 3. CDR3 sequence: CASSADRDYGYTF. The CDR3, as DNA: TGTGCCAGCAGCGCAGACAGGGACTATGGCTACACCTTC.

This clonotype was counted ten times or more. This rearrangement joins TRBV15 to TRBJ2-7; no firm D call. V lost 1 base and J lost 2, with 9 bases in between. The CDR3 is 14 amino acids. CDR1 and CDR2 from the germline V gene are LNHNV and YYDKDF (reference sequence). The CDR3 DNA follows: TGTGCCACCAGCAGAGGGAACGGTGCCTACGAGCAGTACTTC. Protein: CATSRGNGAYEQYF.

The chain is built from TRBV3-1 and TRBJ2-1, with 8 bases identical to TRBD2. J was trimmed by 0 bases and V by 3 bases; bases with no gene match: 4. Germline assignment: CDR1 LGHDT and CDR2 YNNKEL (reference sequence). This CDR3 has 16 residues. The CDR3 DNA sequence: TGTGCCAGCAGCCACCTGAGCGGGAGCTCCTACAATGAGCAGTTCTTC. This codes for CASSHLSGSSYNEQFF.

This clonotype was picked up one time. The chain carries TRBV2 and TRBJ2-2; D may be TRBD1 (5 bases). V was trimmed by 1 base and J by 7 bases, leaving 13 bases between them. This CDR3 has 15 residues. Germline CDR1 is SNHLY and CDR2 is FYNNEI. The CDR3 spells CASSEGTRSVGELFF. Here the CDR3 DNA reads TGTGCCAGCAGTGAAGGGACAAGGTCTGTCGGGGAGCTGTTTTTT.

This clonotype was counted ten times or more. The rearrangement joins TRBV3-1 to TRBJ1-2; TRBD1 matches 8 bases. The CDR3 length is 15 residues. The germline CDR1 and CDR2 sequences are LGHDT and YNNKEL (reference sequence). V dropped 4 bases and J dropped 8; count of bases not matched to a gene: 12. The CDR3 DNA sequence: TGTGCCAGCAGCCTCTCCGGGACAGGTAGCCGCGGCTACACCTTC. The encoded protein is CASSLSGTGSRGYTF. Full variable domain (remainder filled in from reference TRBV3-1 and TRBJ1-2): DTAVSQTPKYLVTQMGNDKSIKCEQNLGHDTMYWYKQDSKKFLKIMFSYNNKELIINETVPNRFSPKSPDKAHLNLHINSLELGDSAVYFCASSLSGTGSRGYTFGSGTRLTVV.

This clonotype was counted ten times or more. The gene calls are TRBV29-1 and TRBJ2-7, with 7 nucleotides matching TRBD1. The V gene's germline CDR1 is SQVTM and CDR2 ANQGSEA. The junction had 7 bases not matched to a gene; V was cut back by 6 bases and J by 2 bases. The CDR3 runs 13 residues. The CDR3 spells CSVAPGTAYEQYF. As DNA, the CDR3 is TGCAGCGTGGCCCCCGGGACAGCCTACGAGCAGTACTTC.

The V gene is TRBV12-3 or TRBV12-4, the J gene TRBJ1-2, with a tentative D call TRBD1 (6 bases). The CDR3 loop spans 13 amino acids. V lost 2 bases and J lost 8, with 12 bases in between. CDR3 sequence reads: CASSLIQGDGYTF. As DNA, the CDR3 is TGTGCCAGCAGTTTAATACAGGGAGACGGCTACACCTTC.

The chain carries TRBV11-2 and TRBJ2-2, with a tentative D call TRBD2 (5 bases). Germline CDR1 and CDR2: SGHAT and FQNNGV. Trimming left V 7 bases short and J 5 bases short, with 5 bases between. This CDR3 is built from 11 residues. CDR3 sequence reads: CASTGTGELFF. CDR3 nucleotide sequence: TGTGCCAGCACGGGGACCGGGGAGCTGTTTTTT.